One and the same sample provided the 16 T cell receptor beta chains below, sequenced in a study of blood T cell repertoires in COVID-19. Sequencing used immunoSEQ multiplex PCR; TCRdb keeps in-frame clones, though not all of them. The profile shows hundreds of thousands of clones, about 91% of them singletons. Sequenced: peripheral blood. Source of these receptors: a woman under 40 with COVID-19, enrolled during active disease.

This clone was observed a few times. V is TRBV24-1 and J is TRBJ1-2, with 8 bases fitting TRBD1. The CDR3 is 13 amino acids. Trimming took 3 bases from V and 7 from J; bases not matched to a gene: 3. Germline values: CDR1 KGHDR, CDR2 SFDVKD. The CDR3 here is CATSDDDRGGYTF. In DNA form, the CDR3 reads TGTGCCACCAGTGATGACGACAGGGGTGGCTACACCTTC.

This chain links TRBV18 with TRBJ1-6; TRBD1 matches 7 bases. V was clipped by 5 bases and J by 7 bases; unmatched bases: 8. This CDR3 spans 15 amino acids. The germline V gene encodes CDR1 KGHSH and CDR2 LQKENI. The CDR3 here is CASSFPGQSNSPLHF. The CDR3 DNA follows: TGTGCCAGCTCATTTCCGGGACAGTCGAATTCACCCCTCCACTTT.

The chain joins TRBV4-1 to TRBJ1-2; 7 bases fit TRBD1. V gave up 4 bases and J gave up 7 bases; unmatched junction bases: 6. The CDR3 spans 13 residues. CDR1 MGHRA and CDR2 YSYEKL come from the germline V gene. CDR3 amino acids: CASSPDRVGGYTF. The DNA for the CDR3 is TGCGCCAGCAGCCCCGACAGGGTAGGTGGCTACACCTTC.

V usage is TRBV2 and J usage is TRBJ2-7; 7 bases align to TRBD2. J gave up 0 bases and V 2 bases, and 7 bases lay outside the gene matches. The germline V gene has CDR1 SNHLY and CDR2 FYNNEI. There are 16 residues in the CDR3. The CDR3, as DNA: TGTGCCAGCAGTGAAACGTGGCAGCGGGGCTCCTACGAGCAGTACGTC. As protein: CASSETWQRGSYEQYV.

The V and J genes are TRBV7-8 and TRBJ1-5; maybe TRBD1 (6 bases). The ends were cut back, 1 base at V and 7 bases at J, with 14 bases in the middle. In germline, CDR1 is SGHVS, CDR2 FQNEAQ. The CDR3 is 15 residues long. The CDR3 sequence: CASSLGLGGFQPQHF. The CDR3 DNA reads as TGTGCCAGCAGCTTAGGGTTAGGGGGTTTCCAGCCCCAGCATTTT.

The gene calls are TRBV29-1 and TRBJ1-5; 9 nucleotides match TRBD1. The CDR3 loop spans 16 amino acids. The germline V gene encodes CDR1 SQVTM and CDR2 ANQGSEA. With 7 bases clipped from V and 2 bases from J, the junction kept 12 bases outside the gene matches. CDR3 protein: CSEGTGPPVGNQPQHF. In nucleotides, the CDR3 is TGCAGCGAGGGGACAGGGCCTCCGGTGGGCAATCAGCCCCAGCATTTT.

The J gene is TRBJ1-1, the V gene TRBV19, with 11 nucleotides matching TRBD1. Trimming removed 10 bases from V and 6 bases from J; junction bases left unmatched: 7. CDR3 length: 13 amino acids. Germline CDR1 LNHDA, CDR2 SQIVND (reference sequence). In nucleotides, the CDR3 is TGTGCCACGATACCGGGACAGGGGGCTGAAGCTTTCTTT. Translating it yields CATIPGQGAEAFF.

CDR3 nucleotides: TGTGCCAGCAGTTTTCGCCGGACTAGCGGGGTTTTGGCAGAGACCCAGTACTTC. Translated: CASSFRRTSGVLAETQYF. This chain uses TRBV27 with TRBJ2-5, with TRBD2 matching 12 bases. The junction had 12 bases not matched to a gene; V was cut back by 3 bases and J by 4 bases. The CDR3 sequence is 18 residues long. Germline CDR1 and CDR2: MNHEY and SMNVEV (reference sequence).

The V gene is TRBV19, the J gene TRBJ2-5; TRBD2 agrees at 12 bases. The trim removed 3 bases at V and 2 bases at J, leaving 4 bases unmatched. Germline CDR1 and CDR2: LNHDA and SQIVND (reference sequence). There are 16 residues in the CDR3. CDR3 coding DNA: TGTGCCAGTAGTATGACTAGCGGGGGAGATCAAGAGACCCAGTACTTC. Protein sequence: CASSMTSGGDQETQYF.

The gene calls are TRBV7-2 and TRBJ2-5; TRBD2 matches 8 bases. The junction had 8 bases not matched to a gene; V was cut back by 5 bases and J by 0 bases. Germline CDR1 SGHTA, CDR2 FQGNSA. This CDR3 comprises 16 residues. The CDR3 sequence: CASSPYGGGNQETQYF. CDR3 sequence (DNA): TGTGCCAGCAGCCCCTACGGCGGGGGGAACCAAGAGACCCAGTACTTC.

The chain employs TRBV30 and TRBJ1-6; D gene uncertain. CDR3 size: 15 residues. The V end lost 5 bases, the J end lost 2 bases, and 13 bases lay between the germline ends. Germline loops: CDR1 GTSNPN, CDR2 SVGIG (reference sequence). CDR3 sequence reads: CAWGSRPTYNSPLHF. The CDR3 DNA follows: TGTGCCTGGGGGTCCAGGCCGACCTATAATTCACCCCTCCACTTT.

This clone was seen just once. The chain has TRBV5-1 and TRBJ2-3; 8 positions match TRBD2. The length of the CDR3 is 16 residues. Unmatched junction bases numbered 11, after V lost 3 bases and J lost 5 bases. Germline V CDR1 and CDR2: SGHRS, YFSETQ. The CDR3 reads CASSSVAGGMEDTQYF. The CDR3 coding sequence is TGCGCCAGCAGCTCCGTCGCGGGAGGCATGGAAGATACGCAGTATTTT.

V gene TRBV5-4 combines with J gene TRBJ1-6; D gene unclear. The CDR3 consists of 15 residues. Germline CDR1 is SGHNT and CDR2 is YYREEE (reference sequence). V lost 1 base, J lost 7 bases, and 12 bases lay in between. The CDR3 DNA is TGTGCCAGCAGCTTGCGGGCCGGGAAAAATTCACCCCTCCACTTT. Protein: CASSLRAGKNSPLHF.

The V call is TRBV14, the J call TRBJ2-5; 8 bases align to TRBD2. Germline assignment: CDR1 SGHDN and CDR2 FVKESK. The CDR3 sequence is 15 residues long. The V gene end was trimmed by 3 bases and the J gene end by 3 bases; junction bases not matched to a gene: 6. The CDR3 nucleotides are TGTGCCAGCAGCCAGGCACTAGCGGATAAAGAGACCCAGTACTTC. It is translated as CASSQALADKETQYF.

As concerns this clone: This same CDR3 is encoded by further DNA sequences in the sample. The chain uses TRBV11-2 and TRBJ1-1, with D perhaps TRBD1 (5 bases). This CDR3 is built from 14 residues. Germline V gives CDR1 SGHAT, CDR2 FQNNGV. The germline V and J ends were trimmed by 1 base and 1 base, with 7 bases remaining between them. The CDR3 sequence: CASSLAGGNTEAFF. The DNA of the CDR3 is TGTGCCAGCAGCTTAGCGGGGGGGAACACTGAAGCTTTCTTT.

This chain joins TRBV5-4 and TRBJ1-2, with 11 bases aligning to TRBD1. The CDR3 consists of 16 residues. The germline V gene encodes CDR1 SGHNT and CDR2 YYREEE (reference sequence). The V segment lost 3 bases and the J segment 4 bases; nucleotides outside the gene matches: 8. The CDR3, as DNA: TGTGCCAGCAGCTACAAAACCGGGACAGGGGGCTATGGCTACACCTTC. Translation: CASSYKTGTGGYGYTF.